These 17 T cell receptor beta chains came from one sample sequenced in a study of T cell changes during pregnancy in multiple sclerosis. Using immunoSEQ multiplex PCR, the repertoire was profiled, and TCRdb retains in-frame clones only, with some absent. The sample comprises 43,000 or so clones, over 85% of which are singletons, and roughly 2% rests with the top ten. The sequences come from peripheral blood, collected in the first trimester of pregnancy. These receptor sequences come from a female donor with multiple sclerosis, enrolled in a pregnancy study.

V usage is TRBV9 and J usage is TRBJ2-5; the match to TRBD1 covers 8 bases. The V and J ends lost 4 bases and 5 bases, in that order; junction bases with no gene match: 10. Looked up from germline, CDR1 is SGDLS and CDR2 is YYNGEE. The CDR3 is 15 residues long. The CDR3 region has the DNA TGTGCCAGCAGCCTACCTGCAGGGGGCCGGGAGACCCAGTACTTC. This translates into CASSLPAGGRETQYF.

This chain joins TRBV19 and TRBJ1-2; 7 bases align to TRBD1. Germline trimming cut 9 bases from V and 4 bases from J; bases unmatched to any gene: 11. The germline CDR1 and CDR2 sequences are LNHDA and SQIVND (reference sequence). The CDR3 is 14 residues long. Here the CDR3 DNA reads TGTGCCAGCAAAACCCGGGACAGCCTCTATGGCTACACCTTC. Protein product: CASKTRDSLYGYTF.

V usage is TRBV2 and J usage is TRBJ2-3; 9 positions agree with TRBD2. After removal of 0 bases from V and 3 bases from J, the junction contained 4 bases not matched to a gene. CDR1 is SNHLY and CDR2 is FYNNEI in the germline V gene. There are 16 residues in the CDR3. The CDR3 sequence is CASSEARTSATDTQYF. CDR3 nucleotides: TGTGCCAGCAGTGAAGCGAGGACTAGCGCAACAGATACGCAGTATTTT.

This clone has just one count. The chain recombines TRBV10-1 with TRBJ2-3; D is perhaps TRBD2 (7 bases). Trimming cost V 7 bases and J 4 bases, with 18 bases left between them. In germline, CDR1 is WNHNN, CDR2 SYGVQD (reference sequence). This CDR3 is 15 amino acids long. The CDR3 DNA reads as TGCGCCAGCATCCAGACCCGGGGGGCCCCAGATACGCAGTATTTT. Its protein is CASIQTRGAPDTQYF.

The chain has TRBV10-3 and TRBJ1-1; D call uncertain. V was cut by 0 bases and J by 1 base, with 9 bases left in between. Germline CDR1 reads ENHRY; CDR2 reads SYGVKD. CDR3 size: 15 residues. CDR3 sequence reads: CAISESWSANTEAFF. For the CDR3, the DNA is TGTGCCATCAGTGAGTCGTGGAGCGCGAACACTGAAGCTTTCTTT.

The chain combines TRBV7-8 with TRBJ1-1; D may be TRBD1 (5 bases). V was clipped by 8 bases and J by 4 bases, with 11 bases between them. Germline V gene data show CDR1 as SGHVS and CDR2 as FQNEAQ. The length of the CDR3 is 12 residues. The CDR3 loop is CASAQGGTEAFF. CDR3 sequence (DNA): TGTGCCAGCGCCCAGGGTGGCACTGAAGCTTTCTTT.

This sequence joins TRBV7-9 and TRBJ1-4; the D gene is possibly TRBD1 (5 bases). Trimming took 1 base from V and 0 from J, leaving 12 bases between them. The germline V gene has CDR1 SEHNR and CDR2 FQNEAQ (reference sequence). The CDR3 is 17 amino acids. The CDR3 is CASSLEYGHPTNEKLFF. Here the CDR3 DNA reads TGTGCCAGCAGCTTAGAATACGGACACCCAACTAATGAAAAACTGTTTTTT.

The CDR3 nucleotides are TGTGCCACCCGCGGGTACTCCTACGAGCAGTACTTC. As protein: CATRGYSYEQYF. The gene calls are TRBV25-1 and TRBJ2-7, with D tentatively TRBD2 (5 bases). The CDR3 totals 12 residues. Per the germline V gene, CDR1 is MGHDK and CDR2 is SYGVNS. Trimming took off 10 bases at V and 0 bases at J, with 10 bases between the two ends.

The chain links TRBV19 to TRBJ2-1; maybe TRBD2 (5 bases). The CDR3 loop spans 14 amino acids. The germline gives CDR1 LNHDA, CDR2 SQIVND (reference sequence). The V end was cut by 10 bases, the J end by 0 bases, with 13 bases between. The chain's CDR3 is CATTGYSSYNEQFF. The CDR3 DNA is TGTGCCACTACGGGGTATAGCTCCTACAATGAGCAGTTCTTC.

The V and J genes are TRBV4-1 and TRBJ1-1, with TRBD1 as a possible D gene (5 bases). CDR1 and CDR2 (germline): MGHRA, YSYEKL. The CDR3 extends over 14 amino acids. Trimming took 2 bases from V and 3 from J, leaving 10 bases between them. CDR3 sequence reads: CASSQRGYDTEAFF. In nucleotides, the CDR3 is TGCGCCAGCAGCCAACGGGGGTACGACACTGAAGCTTTCTTT.

The V call is TRBV4-1, the J call TRBJ1-4, with D unclear. V lost 6 bases and J lost 3, with 11 bases in between. The CDR3 contains 14 residues. Germline assignment: CDR1 MGHRA and CDR2 YSYEKL. The CDR3, as DNA: TGCGCCAGCAGACTCTTGGGCTCTAATGAAAAACTGTTTTTT. Translated: CASRLLGSNEKLFF.

V and J are TRBV6-1 and TRBJ1-6, with a weak D call TRBD1 (6 bases). The CDR3 loop spans 14 amino acids. V dropped 5 bases and J dropped 10 bases, with 15 bases sitting between them. The germline gives CDR1 MNHNS, CDR2 SASEGT. The CDR3 DNA follows: TGTGCCAGCAGTCCACCACAGGGAACCTCACCCCTCCACTTT. It translates to CASSPPQGTSPLHF.

As DNA, the CDR3 is TGTGCCAGCAGCGTCACAGGGGGTGGGAATGAAAAACTGTTTTTT. Amino acid sequence: CASSVTGGGNEKLFF. This rearrangement joins TRBV9 to TRBJ1-4, with 8 bases fitting TRBD1. This CDR3 is 15 amino acids long. From germline, CDR1 is SGDLS and CDR2 YYNGEE. J lost 5 bases, V lost 2 bases, and 5 bases had no gene match.

The rearrangement joins TRBV5-1 to TRBJ1-1; TRBD1 matches 8 bases. Germline CDR1 SGHRS, CDR2 YFSETQ. Unmatched junction bases numbered 6, after V lost 2 bases and J lost 3 bases. CDR3 length: 15 amino acids. The CDR3 DNA reads as TGCGCCAGCAGCTTCGGACAGGGAGGGGACACTGAAGCTTTCTTT. Encoded protein: CASSFGQGGDTEAFF. The full variable domain, with the rest looked up from reference TRBV5-1 and TRBJ1-1, is KAGVTQTPRYLIKTRGQQVTLSCSPISGHRSVSWYQQTPGQGLQFLFEYFSETQRNKGNFPGRFSGRQFSNSRSEMNVSTLELGDSALYLCASSFGQGGDTEAFFGQGTRLTVV.

The chain employs TRBV7-2 and TRBJ1-2, with 9 bases lining up with TRBD1. J gave up 3 bases and V 4 bases, and 9 bases lay outside the gene matches. The germline V gene has CDR1 SGHTA and CDR2 FQGNSA. The CDR3 is 16 amino acids. DNA of the CDR3: TGTGCCAGCAGCTCCGCACCGGGACAGGGATACTATGGCTACACCTTC. Its protein is CASSSAPGQGYYGYTF.

The rearrangement links TRBV28 to TRBJ1-6, with TRBD1 matching 10 bases. The CDR3 covers 14 residues. With V trimmed by 5 bases and J by 7 bases, 2 bases remained unmatched. Germline lookup yields CDR1 MDHEN and CDR2 SYDVKM. CDR3: CASSGTGANSPLHF. CDR3 nucleotide sequence: TGTGCCAGCAGTGGGACAGGGGCCAATTCACCCCTCCACTTT.

The chain has TRBV4-1 and TRBJ1-5; D gene unclear. Germline CDR1 reads MGHRA; CDR2 reads YSYEKL. V lost 0 bases and J 9 bases, leaving 15 bases between the germline ends. The CDR3 spans 15 residues. CDR3 nucleotides: TGCGCCAGCAGCCAAGATGCATTACCTGCGTGGCCCCAGCATTTT. Translating it yields CASSQDALPAWPQHF.